This T cell receptor (beta chain) emerged from a study of vaccination and CD4 T cells after COVID-19. Study summary: Two doses of either BNT162b2 or mRNA-1273 vaccine were given to participants.

Only a few counts were recorded for this clonotype. Its matching antigen is unknown. The Oncomine TCR Beta short-read assay was what sequenced the DNA obtained from cultured CD4+ T cells. TCRdb itself ran the PCR reads through MiXCR, one entry per CDR3 protein. The repertoire holds nearly 15,000 distinct CDR3 sequences, with approximately 26% as singletons. Germline V gives CDR1 SGHDN, CDR2 FVKESK. The CDR3 contains 15 residues. V shed 6 bases and J shed 7 bases, with 18 bases lying between them. The treatment: roughly nine-day PBMC culture with coronavirus spike peptide pools or control peptides (ViraFEST assay).

The chain has TRBV14 and TRBJ2-2, with D perhaps matching TRBD1 (6 bases). The origin of this receptor is a human donor with COVID-19. The source material was cultured CD4+ T cells from blood. CDR3 in amino acids: CASRNTGSYGGELFF. In DNA form, the CDR3 reads TGTGCCAGCAGGAATACAGGGAGTTACGGCGGGGAGCTGTTTTTT.